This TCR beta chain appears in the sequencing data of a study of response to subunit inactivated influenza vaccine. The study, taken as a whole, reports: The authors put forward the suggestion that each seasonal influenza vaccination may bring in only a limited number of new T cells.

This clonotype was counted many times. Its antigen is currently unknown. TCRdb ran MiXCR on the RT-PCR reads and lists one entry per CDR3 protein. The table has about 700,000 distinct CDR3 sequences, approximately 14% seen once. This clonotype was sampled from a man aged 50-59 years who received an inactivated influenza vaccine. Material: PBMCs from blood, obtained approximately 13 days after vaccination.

The CDR3 sequence is CASSLVRTGDYGYTF. In DNA form, the CDR3 reads TGTGCCAGCAGCTTGGTCCGGACAGGTGACTATGGCTACACCTTC. This chain links TRBV5-8 with TRBJ1-2, with 7 bases matching TRBD1. Germline V CDR1 and CDR2: SGHTS, YDEGEE. V dropped 0 bases and J dropped 3; count of bases not matched to a gene: 5. The CDR3 is 15 residues long.